Listed here are 18 T cell receptor beta chains from one sample, sequenced in a study of blood T cells in healthy people across ages. A sample-barcoded 5' primer and a J-beta primer mix were used in a second PCR of about 6 to 12 cycles. TCRdb re-called the 5' RACE reads with MiXCR, one entry per CDR3 protein. The sample comprises about 1.1 million distinct CDR3 sequences, 35% to 40% of which are singletons, and around 13% rests with the top ten. What was sequenced was blood. The receptor source for this set is a man aged 18 to 30 in good health.

In regard to this clonotype: At one end, the junction sequence differs from germline, possibly due to a read error. This chain connects TRBV4-1 to TRBJ1-4; 7 bases are a match to TRBD1. The V gene's germline CDR1 is MGHRA and CDR2 YSYEKL. The CDR3 sequence is 15 residues long. The CDR3 loop is CAGSGAGQSNEKLFF. The CDR3 DNA reads as TGCGCCGGCAGCGGAGCGGGACAGAGTAATGAAAAACTGTTTTTT.

A remark on this clonotype: One end of the junction fails to match germline, which may point to a read error. The chain recombines TRBV7-6 with TRBJ2-2; maybe TRBD2 (6 bases). The CDR3 contains 15 residues. CDR1 SGHVS and CDR2 FNYEAQ come from the germline V gene. This chain's CDR3 is CASSLEPTNTGGLFF. The CDR3 coding sequence is TGTGCCAGCAGCTTAGAGCCAACCAACACCGGGGGGCTGTTTTTT.

The J gene is TRBJ1-4, the V gene TRBV12-3 or TRBV12-4; D possibly corresponds to TRBD1 (5 bases). With 6 bases removed from V and 10 bases from J, the gap between germline ends came to 18 bases. This CDR3 is 14 amino acids long. CDR3 amino acids: CASREQGLRGKLFF. The CDR3, as DNA: TGTGCCAGCAGGGAACAAGGACTTAGGGGAAAACTGTTTTTT.

This chain uses TRBV19 with TRBJ2-5; D is uncertain. The CDR3 spans 15 residues. The germline V gene encodes CDR1 LNHDA and CDR2 SQIVND (reference sequence). V was clipped by 6 bases and J by 11 bases, with 25 bases between them. The CDR3 loop reads CASSFRATRYNEQYF. CDR3 nucleotides: TGTGCCAGTAGCTTCCGGGCTACACGCTACAATGAGCAGTACTTC.

In nucleotides, the CDR3 is TGTGCCAGCAGACGCGGGACAGAACAAGAGACCCAGTACTTC. Protein product: CASRRGTEQETQYF. The rearrangement uses TRBV6-5 and TRBJ2-5; maybe TRBD1 (7 bases). V was pared by 6 bases and J by 2 bases, with 13 bases between. The V gene's germline CDR1 is MNHEY and CDR2 SVGAGI. This CDR3 comprises 14 residues.

Worth noting for this clonotype: A junction end diverges from the germline sequence, so it may reflect a read error. The rearrangement joins TRBV2 to TRBJ1-4; D not certain. This CDR3 spans 11 amino acids. The germline gives CDR1 SNHLY, CDR2 FYNNEI. The DNA for the CDR3 is TGTGCCAGCAACCTTTTTGAAAAACCGTTTTTT. It encodes CASNLFEKPFF.

V usage is TRBV7-2 and J usage is TRBJ2-7; tentative D call: TRBD2 (6 bases). This CDR3 has 15 residues. Germline V gene lookup returns CDR1 SGHTA and CDR2 FQGNSA. V gave up 1 base and J gave up 6 bases, with 16 bases separating them. The CDR3 DNA is TGTGCCAGCAGCTTAGGAGGAGGGGAACCTGGCGAGCAGTACTTC. Protein sequence: CASSLGGGEPGEQYF.

This clonotype was seen a few times. The chain joins TRBV7-2 to TRBJ1-4, with D perhaps matching TRBD1 (6 bases). The CDR3 contains 16 residues. Trimming took off 4 bases at V and 7 bases at J, with 19 bases between the two ends. The germline V gene has CDR1 SGHTA and CDR2 FQGNSA. CDR3 region: CASSSPWTARGEKLFF. As DNA, the CDR3 is TGTGCCAGCAGCTCCCCATGGACAGCGAGGGGTGAAAAACTGTTTTTT.

V usage is TRBV6-6 and J usage is TRBJ2-5; 11 nucleotides agree with TRBD2. CDR1 and CDR2 from the germline V gene are MNHNY and SVGAGI (reference sequence). The J segment lost 0 bases and the V segment lost 6 bases, leaving 3 bases of the junction unmatched. The CDR3 spans 15 residues. CDR3 sequence reads: CASSLTSGNQETQYF. The CDR3, as DNA: TGTGCCAGCAGCCTGACTAGCGGGAACCAAGAGACCCAGTACTTC.

V gene TRBV7-2 combines with J gene TRBJ1-1; the D is unclear. Germline values: CDR1 SGHTA, CDR2 FQGNSA. V was clipped by 8 bases and J by 0 bases, with 10 bases between them. The CDR3 consists of 13 residues. The CDR3 DNA is TGTGCCAGCCGGGCCAGTCTGAACACTGAAGCTTTCTTT. Translating it yields CASRASLNTEAFF. Full variable domain (remainder filled in from reference TRBV7-2 and TRBJ1-1): GAGVSQSPSNKVTEKGKDVELRCDPISGHTALYWYRQSLGQGLEFLIYFQGNSAPDKSGLPSDRFSAERTGGSVSTLTIQRTQQEDSAVYLCASRASLNTEAFFGQGTRLTVV.

This chain uses TRBV19 with TRBJ1-2; the D is unclear. V was trimmed by 3 bases and J by 8 bases, leaving 13 bases between them. CDR3 length: 13 residues. The germline V gene has CDR1 LNHDA and CDR2 SQIVND (reference sequence). CDR3 in amino acids: CASSIGQAFGYTF. In DNA, the CDR3 is TGTGCCAGTAGTATTGGCCAGGCCTTCGGCTACACCTTC. The full variable domain, rest sourced from reference TRBV19 and TRBJ1-2, is DGGITQSPKYLFRKEGQNVTLSCEQNLNHDAMYWYRQDPGQGLRLIYYSQIVNDFQKGDIAEGYSVSREKKESFPLTVTSAQKNPTAFYLCASSIGQAFGYTFGSGTRLTVV.

This clonotype was observed a few times. The chain couples TRBV10-3 to TRBJ2-3; weak D call: TRBD2 (6 bases). With 6 bases removed from V and 2 bases from J, the gap between germline ends came to 12 bases. From germline, CDR1 is ENHRY and CDR2 SYGVKD. The CDR3 loop spans 14 amino acids. Written as DNA, the CDR3 is TGTGCCATCAGACTGGACTACTCCACAGATACGCAGTATTTT. This translates into CAIRLDYSTDTQYF.

The V gene is TRBV28, the J gene TRBJ1-5; TRBD1 is a possible D gene (5 bases). Germline values: CDR1 MDHEN, CDR2 SYDVKM. This CDR3 spans 16 amino acids. V lost 6 bases, J lost 1 base, and 16 bases lay in between. The CDR3 spells CASRPVEGASNQPQHF. The CDR3 DNA follows: TGTGCCAGCAGACCCGTGGAAGGGGCGAGCAATCAGCCCCAGCATTTT.

This clonotype has just a few counts. This chain connects TRBV7-2 to TRBJ1-4; tentative D call: TRBD1 (6 bases). Trimming removed 3 bases at V and 2 bases at J, with 16 bases between. The CDR3 totals 17 residues. From germline, CDR1 is SGHTA and CDR2 FQGNSA. The CDR3 here is CASSFVGGSETNEKLFF. In DNA form, the CDR3 reads TGTGCCAGCAGCTTTGTAGGGGGGAGTGAGACTAATGAAAAACTGTTTTTT.

The chain couples TRBV6-2 or TRBV6-3 to TRBJ2-1, with unresolved D. The V gene's germline CDR1 is MNHEY and CDR2 SVGEGT. Trimming stripped 5 bases from V and 6 bases from J, with 11 bases between. CDR3 length: 13 amino acids. CDR3 sequence (DNA): TGTGCCAGCAGTCAAAGCCCCTCCAATGAGCAGTTCTTC. Protein product: CASSQSPSNEQFF.

The gene calls are TRBV7-9 and TRBJ2-5, with D perhaps matching TRBD1 or TRBD2 (5 bases each). V lost 2 bases and J lost 2, with 18 bases in between. Germline V lookup: CDR1 SEHNR, CDR2 FQNEAQ (reference sequence). The CDR3 length is 17 residues. The CDR3 spells CASSLKTALREQETQYF. DNA of the CDR3: TGTGCCAGCAGCTTAAAGACTGCCCTCAGGGAGCAAGAGACCCAGTACTTC.

This clonotype showed up just a few times. V is TRBV5-1 and J is TRBJ1-2; possible D gene TRBD1, 5 bases. The CDR3 loop spans 14 amino acids. The V gene lost 2 bases and the J gene lost 1 base, with 9 bases spanning the gap. Germline V gene lookup returns CDR1 SGHRS and CDR2 YFSETQ. This CDR3 is CASSFDSLNYGYTF. In DNA, the CDR3 is TGCGCCAGCAGCTTCGACAGCCTTAACTATGGCTACACCTTC.

In the case of this clonotype: At one of its ends the junction is not consistent with the germline gene, which may arise from a read error. This chain connects TRBV20-1 to TRBJ2-2; weak D call: TRBD1 (7 bases). The germline gives CDR1 DFQATT, CDR2 SNEGSKA (reference sequence). CDR3 length: 12 residues. DNA of the CDR3: TGCAGTGCTAGATCGCATCAGGGGGGGCTGTTTTTT. It translates to CSARSHQGGLFF.